This record covers a single T cell receptor beta chain. This sample is part of a study of beta chain features in type 1 diabetes. It was via CD45RO/CCR7/CD25/CD127/CD95/CD27 that CD4+ naive, central memory, regulatory and stem cell-like memory cells were sorted. Trimming took off 2 bases at V and 5 bases at J, with 17 bases between the two ends. The CDR3 contains 16 residues. The germline V gene has CDR1 LGHNA and CDR2 YNFKEQ. The study reverse transcribed the entire isolated RNA, so it sequenced expressed TCRB transcripts. This table comes from immunoSEQ multiplex PCR, and its TCRdb copy is limited to in-frame clones, with some not included. Counted here are around 290,000 clones, under 8.5% occurring once; the ten biggest clones make up 0.9% to 1.2%.

Sequenced sample: central memory CD4+ T cells from blood. This clonotype originated in a woman under 30 in good health. J is TRBJ2-3 and V is TRBV4-2; perhaps TRBD2 as D (7 bases). CDR3 DNA: TGTGCCAGCAGCCAAACGGACAGTTTAGCGGGAGATACGCAGTATTTT. Protein: CASSQTDSLAGDTQYF.